The TCR beta chain under discussion was sequenced for a study of identical twins. The donor group consisted entirely of healthy Caucasians. Overall study findings and caveats: The study based its conclusions on cross-sectional statistical analysis and did not follow the same donors. Models, which agreed with sharing between unrelated individuals, nonetheless underestimated the out-of-frame TCR alpha sharing seen in monozygotic twins.

Concerning this clonotype: Its antigen is unknown.

MiXCR, run by TCRdb on the 5' RACE reads, gives a single entry per CDR3 protein. The table includes about 660,000 distinct CDR3 sequences, 8.5% to 9% detected once. The sample also formed part of further work on yellow fever vaccine responses in identical twins. That report adds: Twins' T cell vaccine responses reportedly looked partly convergent, partly personalized.

The receptor's source is a woman between 18 and 29 years old in good health. Sequences were obtained from PBMCs.

CDR3: CASSLVTGGPETQYF. CDR3 in DNA: TGTGCCAGCAGCTTAGTTACGGGAGGGCCGGAGACCCAGTACTTC. The chain couples TRBV7-2 to TRBJ2-5; 8 positions match TRBD2. The length of the CDR3 is 15 residues. Per the germline V gene, CDR1 is SGHTA and CDR2 is FQGNSA. V lost 1 base and J lost 5; bases outside the gene matches: 6.